The 28 T cell receptor beta chains below all came from one sample that was sequenced in a study of blood T cell repertoires in COVID-19. TCRdb keeps only in-frame clones here, not all; method: immunoSEQ multiplex PCR. The top ten hold just under 2% of the sample, which has 350,000 to 550,000 clones, roughly 85% seen once. Sequencing was performed on PBMCs or T cells enriched from blood (not recorded which). The source is a woman aged 18-29 years with acute COVID-19.

This clone was seen a single time. The V and J genes are TRBV27 and TRBJ1-6; perhaps TRBD1 as D (6 bases). Trimming cost V 3 bases and J 10 bases, with 10 bases left between them. Germline loops: CDR1 MNHEY, CDR2 SMNVEV (reference sequence). The CDR3 length is 13 residues. This chain's CDR3 is CASSFSGDSPLHF. CDR3 bases: TGTGCCAGCAGTTTTTCAGGGGACTCACCCCTCCACTTT.

V gene TRBV29-1 combines with J gene TRBJ1-1, with D uncertain. Germline V gene lookup returns CDR1 SQVTM and CDR2 ANQGSEA. Trimming took off 6 bases at V and 3 bases at J, with 14 bases between the two ends. The CDR3 consists of 13 residues. CDR3 residues: CSVALIQYTEAFF. As DNA, the CDR3 is TGCAGCGTCGCCCTAATCCAATACACTGAAGCTTTCTTT.

The rearrangement links TRBV7-8 to TRBJ1-1; TRBD1 matches at 7 bases. The CDR3 length is 15 residues. The germline V gene has CDR1 SGHVS and CDR2 FQNEAQ. J lost 0 bases, V lost 6 bases, and 7 bases had no gene match. CDR3 sequence: CASRGQAKVNTEAFF. The CDR3 DNA sequence: TGTGCCAGCAGAGGACAGGCGAAGGTGAACACTGAAGCTTTCTTT.

The genes are TRBV15 and TRBJ2-5; D unresolved. V was trimmed by 0 bases and J by 2 bases, leaving 10 bases between them. Germline loops: CDR1 LNHNV, CDR2 YYDKDF (reference sequence). The CDR3 has 15 amino acids. The CDR3 is CATSRDPQIQETQYF. In DNA, the CDR3 is TGTGCCACCAGCAGAGATCCACAGATTCAAGAGACCCAGTACTTC. The full variable domain, with the rest looked up from reference TRBV15 and TRBJ2-5, is DAMVIQNPRYQVTQFGKPVTLSCSQTLNHNVMYWYQQKSSQAPKLLFHYYDKDFNNEADTPDNFQSRRPNTSFCFLDIRSPGLGDTAMYLCATSRDPQIQETQYFGPGTRLLVL.

Details on this clone: Other nucleotide sequences from this sample produce the same CDR3. The chain carries TRBV11-2 and TRBJ2-7; TRBD1 is a possible D gene (5 bases). This CDR3 is built from 14 residues. Between the trimmed V and J ends, which lost 1 base and 4 bases, there was a span of 11 bases. Per germline, CDR1 SGHAT and CDR2 FQNNGV. As DNA, the CDR3 is TGTGCCAGCAGCTTAGGCCAGGGCAAGTACGAGCAGTACTTC. The encoded protein is CASSLGQGKYEQYF.

Remarks on this clone: The junction departs from germline at one end; a sequencing error may be responsible. V is TRBV19 and J is TRBJ1-5; D remains ambiguous. The CDR3 is 15 amino acids. CDR1 is LNHDA and CDR2 is SQIVND in the germline V gene (reference sequence). The CDR3 coding sequence is TGTGCCAATAGTAGGGCAGAGTATAGCAATCAGCCCCAGCATTTT. This gives the protein CANSRAEYSNQPQHF.

This chain links TRBV3-1 (or the pseudogene TRBV3-2) with TRBJ2-1, with D unresolved. The CDR3 consists of 12 residues. The germline CDR1 and CDR2 sequences are LGHDT and YNNKEL (reference sequence). V was trimmed by 3 bases and J by 6 bases, leaving 6 bases between them. The CDR3 protein is CASSQLSNEQFF. As DNA, the CDR3 is TGTGCCAGCAGCCAGCTTAGCAATGAGCAGTTCTTC.

The J gene is TRBJ2-7, the V gene TRBV4-3, with 10 bases that match TRBD2. Germline CDR1 and CDR2: LGHNA and YSLEER. This CDR3 has 16 amino acids. Trimming at V came to 3 bases and at J to 2 bases, leaving 7 bases not matched to a gene. CDR3 in amino acids: CASSHASGSVPYEQYF. In DNA form, the CDR3 reads TGCGCCAGCAGCCACGCTAGCGGGAGCGTACCCTACGAGCAGTACTTC.

Regarding this clone: A read error is possible here, since a much larger clone lies one base away. The V call is TRBV19, the J call TRBJ2-2, with 13 nucleotides matching TRBD2. V trimming: 5 bases; J trimming: 5 bases; junction bases outside the gene matches: 2. Germline V lookup: CDR1 LNHDA, CDR2 SQIVND (reference sequence). The CDR3 is made up of 15 amino acids. The CDR3 loop is CASSELAGGTGELFF. The CDR3 DNA reads TGTGCCAGTAGTGAACTAGCGGGAGGGACCGGGGAGCTGTTTTTT. Together with reference TRBV19 and TRBJ2-2, the CDR3 gives the full variable domain: DGGITQSPKYLFRKEGQNVTLSCEQNLNHDAMYWYRQDPGQGLRLIYYSQIVNDFQKGDIAEGYSVSREKKESFPLTVTSAQKNPTAFYLCASSELAGGTGELFFGEGSRLTVL.

This chain joins TRBV6-5 and TRBJ1-4; no firm D call. The germline gives CDR1 MNHEY, CDR2 SVGAGI. This CDR3 is built from 14 residues. Trimming removed 2 bases from V and 5 bases from J, with 9 bases in between. CDR3 coding DNA: TGTGCCAGCAGTTACGGGCAGCTGAATGAAAAACTGTTTTTT. Its protein is CASSYGQLNEKLFF.

The genes are TRBV7-9 and TRBJ2-7; 7 positions agree with TRBD2. The CDR3 contains 16 residues. The junction had 8 bases not matched to a gene; V was cut back by 3 bases and J by 0 bases. CDR1 is SEHNR and CDR2 is FQNEAQ in the germline V gene (reference sequence). CDR3 nucleotide sequence: TGTGCCAGCAGCTTTGGGAGGGGAAGAGGCTCCTACGAGCAGTACTTC. Translated, it gives CASSFGRGRGSYEQYF.

The rearrangement uses TRBV9 and TRBJ2-7; perhaps TRBD2 as D (6 bases). The CDR3 has 13 amino acids. The V and J ends lost 4 bases and 3 bases respectively, with 11 bases between them. Per the germline V gene, CDR1 is SGDLS and CDR2 is YYNGEE. The CDR3 sequence: CASSPWGDYEQYF. The CDR3 DNA sequence: TGTGCCAGCAGCCCTTGGGGGGACTACGAGCAGTACTTC.

The V gene is TRBV5-5, the J gene TRBJ1-1; a weak D match, TRBD1 (6 bases). The CDR3 is made up of 15 amino acids. V was shortened by 4 bases and J by 6 bases, with 19 bases between the two germline ends. Germline V gene sequence: CDR1 SGHKS, CDR2 YYEKEE (reference sequence). The CDR3 reads CASSLEQGNKAEAFF. Here the CDR3 DNA reads TGTGCCAGCAGCCTAGAACAGGGTAATAAGGCTGAAGCTTTCTTT.

The chain joins TRBV28 to TRBJ1-1; tentatively, D is TRBD1 (5 bases). The CDR3 is 15 residues long. Germline V gene lookup returns CDR1 MDHEN and CDR2 SYDVKM. Between the trimmed V and J ends, which lost 4 bases and 2 bases, there was a span of 14 bases. The CDR3 bases are TGTGCCAGCAGTTCCCCCTCGGGGGGTAACACTGAAGCTTTCTTT. Amino acid sequence: CASSSPSGGNTEAFF.

This clone was seen only once. The chain carries TRBV19 and TRBJ1-2, with no clear D. This CDR3 is built from 12 residues. Trimming cost V 9 bases and J 3 bases, with 11 bases left between them. In germline, CDR1 is LNHDA, CDR2 SQIVND (reference sequence). CDR3: CASGALYYGYTF. The CDR3 DNA sequence: TGTGCCAGCGGTGCTCTGTACTATGGCTACACCTTC.

The V and J genes are TRBV7-9 and TRBJ1-5, with D hard to call. Looked up from germline, CDR1 is SEHNR and CDR2 is FQNEAQ (reference sequence). Trimming took 5 bases from V and 2 from J, leaving 10 bases between them. This CDR3 has 14 residues. CDR3 coding DNA: TGTGCCAGCAGCCCACGTGGAGGCAATCAGCCCCAGCATTTT. Amino acid sequence: CASSPRGGNQPQHF.

This clone was counted only a few times. The chain combines TRBV7-9 with TRBJ2-7; TRBD2 matches 9 bases. The ends lost 1 base at V and 5 bases at J; junction bases unmatched: 3. The CDR3 runs 14 residues. Per germline, CDR1 SEHNR and CDR2 FQNEAQ (reference sequence). Written as DNA, the CDR3 is TGTGCCAGCAGCTTAGTTGCGGGGGGGAACGAGCAGTACTTC. Its translation is CASSLVAGGNEQYF.

Concerning this clone: This sample includes further DNA sequences coding for the same CDR3. In DNA, the CDR3 is TGTGCCAGCAGCCCGAGCTACGAGCAGTACTTC. This encodes CASSPSYEQYF. The genes are TRBV7-9 and TRBJ2-7; D uncertain. V lost 5 bases and J lost 3, with 5 bases in between. This CDR3 region has 11 residues. The germline V gene has CDR1 SEHNR and CDR2 FQNEAQ (reference sequence).

In its sample, this clone was seen a few times. The CDR3 DNA is TGTGCCAGCAGGTCCACCGGGACAGGATACTACGAGCAGTACTTC. Translated: CASRSTGTGYYEQYF. V usage is TRBV5-5 and J usage is TRBJ2-7; 8 bases are a match to TRBD1. V lost 5 bases and J lost 3; bases outside the gene matches: 10. Germline V lookup: CDR1 SGHKS, CDR2 YYEKEE (reference sequence). The CDR3 consists of 15 residues.

The rearrangement uses TRBV20-1 and TRBJ1-2, with D possibly being TRBD1 (5 bases). Germline CDR1 DFQATT, CDR2 SNEGSKA (reference sequence). The CDR3 has 11 amino acids. V lost 5 bases, J lost 6 bases, and 10 bases lay in between. Here the CDR3 reads CSARRGHGYTF. The CDR3 DNA is TGCAGTGCTCGTAGGGGCCATGGCTACACCTTC.

The chain uses TRBV7-9 and TRBJ2-1, with 8 bases fitting TRBD1. The V and J ends lost 6 bases and 10 bases, in that order; junction bases with no gene match: 11. The germline V gene has CDR1 SEHNR and CDR2 FQNEAQ (reference sequence). This CDR3 contains 14 residues. This chain's CDR3 is CASRRTGLWYEQFF. CDR3 DNA sequence: TGTGCCAGCAGGCGGACAGGGCTTTGGTACGAGCAGTTCTTC.

Comments on this clone: This sample also contains other DNA sequences that code for the same CDR3. V is TRBV5-1 and J is TRBJ1-1; the D gene is possibly TRBD1 (5 bases). Germline assignment: CDR1 SGHRS and CDR2 YFSETQ. CDR3 size: 15 residues. Trimming took off 0 bases at V and 1 base at J, with 10 bases between the two ends. In nucleotides, the CDR3 is TGCGCCAGCAGCTTGGCCGGCCAGGGGAACACTGAAGCTTTCTTT. Amino acid sequence: CASSLAGQGNTEAFF.

The chain combines TRBV3-1 (or the pseudogene TRBV3-2) with TRBJ2-2, with a weak D call TRBD2 (5 bases). Germline CDR1 reads LGHDT; CDR2 reads YNNKEL (reference sequence). V was clipped by 6 bases and J by 4 bases, with 12 bases between them. CDR3 length: 14 residues. The CDR3 DNA reads TGTGCCAGCAGTCGTTCTAGCCCCACCGGGGAGCTGTTTTTT. This encodes CASSRSSPTGELFF.

This chain connects TRBV28 to TRBJ2-2; D unresolved. The CDR3 extends over 15 amino acids. V dropped 3 bases and J dropped 4 bases, with 12 bases sitting between them. In germline, CDR1 is MDHEN, CDR2 SYDVKM. As DNA, the CDR3 is TGTGCCAGCAGTTTGCCTAGGCGGCTCACCGGGGAGCTGTTTTTT. Residues: CASSLPRRLTGELFF.

The chain carries TRBV10-3 and TRBJ1-1; D is unresolved. The V and J ends lost 0 bases and 5 bases respectively, with 13 bases between them. CDR1 is ENHRY, CDR2 SYGVKD, per germline. The CDR3 loop spans 15 amino acids. CDR3 coding DNA: TGTGCCATCAGTGAGTCGCGCGAATTTACTACTGAAGCTTTCTTT. This encodes CAISESREFTTEAFF.

The chain carries TRBV18 and TRBJ2-1; TRBD2 matches 13 bases. Germline CDR1 KGHSH, CDR2 LQKENI. V dropped 6 bases and J dropped 7; count of bases not matched to a gene: 6. The CDR3 consists of 15 residues. The CDR3 nucleotides are TGTGCCAGCTCGCCGGGACTAGCGGGAAGGAATGAGCAGTTCTTC. Encoded protein: CASSPGLAGRNEQFF.

The chain employs TRBV11-2 and TRBJ2-7; tentative D call: TRBD1 (5 bases). The germline V gene encodes CDR1 SGHAT and CDR2 FQNNGV. Trimming shortened V by 5 bases and J by 7 bases, and 15 bases separated the two germline ends. The CDR3 sequence is 13 residues long. CDR3 sequence reads: CASSPLRRQEQYF. The CDR3 region has the DNA TGTGCCAGCAGCCCACTCCGTCGACAGGAGCAGTACTTC.

As concerns this clone: The junction departs from the called germline gene at one end, perhaps through a read error. The V and J genes are TRBV11-3 and TRBJ2-7; 7 bases map to TRBD1. This CDR3 has 8 residues. Germline V gene data show CDR1 as SGHNT and CDR2 as YENEEA. This CDR3 reads CASRRQGF. For the CDR3, the DNA is TGTGCCAGCAGAAGACAGGGTTTC.